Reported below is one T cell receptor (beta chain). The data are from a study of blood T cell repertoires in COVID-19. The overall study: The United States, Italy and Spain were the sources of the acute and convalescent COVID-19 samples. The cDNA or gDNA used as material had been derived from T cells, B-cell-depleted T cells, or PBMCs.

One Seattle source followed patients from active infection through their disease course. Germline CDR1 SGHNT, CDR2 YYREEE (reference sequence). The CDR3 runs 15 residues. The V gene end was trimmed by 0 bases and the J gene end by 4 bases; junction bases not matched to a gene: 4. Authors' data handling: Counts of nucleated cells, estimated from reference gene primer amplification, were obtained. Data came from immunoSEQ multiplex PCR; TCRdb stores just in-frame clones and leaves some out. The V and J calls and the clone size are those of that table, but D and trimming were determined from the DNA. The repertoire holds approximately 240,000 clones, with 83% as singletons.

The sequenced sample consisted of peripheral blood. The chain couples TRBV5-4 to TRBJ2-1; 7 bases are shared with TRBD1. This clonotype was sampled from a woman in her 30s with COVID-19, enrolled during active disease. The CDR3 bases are TGTGCCAGCAGCTTGGGATACAGGGGATACAATGAGCAGTTCTTC. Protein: CASSLGYRGYNEQFF.